A single sample gave rise to the 27 T cell receptor beta chains below, sequenced in a study of blood T cell repertoires in COVID-19. TCRdb's table, derived via immunoSEQ multiplex PCR, lists solely in-frame clones and lacks some. The sample includes hundreds of thousands of clones, roughly nine tenths of them seen just once. The sequenced material came from peripheral blood. The source of these receptors is a woman aged 50 to 65 with COVID-19, enrolled during active disease.

The chain employs TRBV6-5 and TRBJ2-7; 7 nucleotides match TRBD1. Germline loops: CDR1 MNHEY, CDR2 SVGAGI. This CDR3 has 14 amino acids. V gave up 6 bases and J gave up 4 bases; unmatched junction bases: 9. Written as DNA, the CDR3 is TGTGCCAGCAGGCCGGGACAGCAATCGTACGAGCAGTACTTC. Its translation: CASRPGQQSYEQYF.

The chain has TRBV11-3 and TRBJ2-2; tentative D call: TRBD1 (6 bases). The CDR3 extends over 15 amino acids. Germline-derived CDR1 and CDR2 are SGHNT and YENEEA. The ends were cut back, 5 bases at V and 0 bases at J, with 10 bases in the middle. In nucleotides, the CDR3 is TGTGCCAGCAGCCCCCGGACAGCGAACACCGGGGAGCTGTTTTTT. Encoded protein: CASSPRTANTGELFF.

The chain is built from TRBV30 and TRBJ1-1, with 7 bases identical to TRBD1. This CDR3 has 13 residues. Looked up from germline, CDR1 is GTSNPN and CDR2 is SVGIG (reference sequence). The V and J ends lost 2 bases and 1 base, in that order; junction bases with no gene match: 1. The CDR3 region is CAWSNRGNTEAFF. In DNA, the CDR3 is TGTGCCTGGAGTAACAGGGGGAACACTGAAGCTTTCTTT.

This chain uses TRBV2 with TRBJ1-1; D uncertain. The CDR3 contains 14 residues. Trimming stripped 5 bases from V and 1 base from J, with 11 bases between. The germline gives CDR1 SNHLY, CDR2 FYNNEI. This CDR3 is CASSRSRQNTEAFF. CDR3 bases: TGTGCCAGCAGTCGTAGTCGACAGAACACTGAAGCTTTCTTT.

The chain uses TRBV3-1 (or the pseudogene TRBV3-2) and TRBJ1-1; the D gene is possibly TRBD1 (5 bases). This CDR3 contains 13 residues. Deletions cut 4 bases from V and 6 bases from J, with 12 bases between. Germline assignment: CDR1 LGHDT and CDR2 YNNKEL (reference sequence). The CDR3 DNA reads TGTGCCAGCAGCCTCCGGAGGGGCCCTGAAGCTTTCTTT. Amino acids: CASSLRRGPEAFF.

V is TRBV11-2 and J is TRBJ1-1; TRBD1 agrees at 7 bases. The V gene's germline CDR1 is SGHAT and CDR2 FQNNGV. V lost 5 bases and J lost 5; bases outside the gene matches: 11. The CDR3 extends over 15 amino acids. CDR3 in DNA: TGTGCCAGCAGCCGCACGACAGGGCGATGGACTGAAGCTTTCTTT. It translates to CASSRTTGRWTEAFF.

J is TRBJ2-1 and V is TRBV5-1; 7 bases line up with TRBD1. With 7 bases clipped from V and 7 bases from J, the junction kept 5 bases outside the gene matches. This CDR3 comprises 12 residues. Germline V gene lookup returns CDR1 SGHRS and CDR2 YFSETQ. The CDR3 protein is CASVPQGNEQFF. In nucleotides, the CDR3 is TGCGCCAGCGTACCACAGGGGAATGAGCAGTTCTTC.

CDR3 DNA: TGTGCCAGCAGCCAGCCCCAGCGTGAGCAGTTCTTC. Encoded protein: CASSQPQREQFF. V is TRBV3-1 (or the pseudogene TRBV3-2) and J is TRBJ2-1; D is uncertain. Trimming left V 3 bases short and J 9 bases short, with 9 bases between. Germline CDR1 LGHDT, CDR2 YNNKEL (reference sequence). The CDR3 is 12 residues long.

The chain uses TRBV3-1 (or the pseudogene TRBV3-2) and TRBJ2-5, with TRBD2 matching over 9 bases. CDR3 length: 18 amino acids. The germline V gene encodes CDR1 LGHDT and CDR2 YNNKEL (reference sequence). Germline trimming cut 4 bases from V and 5 bases from J; bases unmatched to any gene: 17. The chain's CDR3 is CASSRFANGLAGRETQYF. As DNA, the CDR3 is TGTGCCAGCAGCCGATTCGCCAATGGGCTAGCGGGGCGGGAGACCCAGTACTTC.

The chain has TRBV19 and TRBJ1-2; D not certain. Between the trimmed V and J ends, which lost 5 bases and 4 bases, there was a span of 11 bases. CDR3 size: 13 residues. Germline CDR1 and CDR2: LNHDA and SQIVND (reference sequence). The CDR3 coding sequence is TGTGCCAGTAGTTCCGGGGATCCCTATGGCTACACCTTC. Translating gives CASSSGDPYGYTF.

This clone was counted a few times. The J gene is TRBJ1-1, the V gene TRBV19; 10 bases are shared with TRBD1. Trimming at V came to 6 bases and at J to 10 bases, leaving 8 bases not matched to a gene. Germline V CDR1 and CDR2: LNHDA, SQIVND (reference sequence). This CDR3 is built from 13 residues. CDR3 DNA: TGTGCCAGTAGAGGACAGGGGGAGGTGGGAGCTTTCTTT. Protein sequence: CASRGQGEVGAFF.

This CDR3 is CASSQLIAGTQFF. The DNA for the CDR3 is TGTGCCAGCAGCCAATTAATAGCGGGGACGCAGTTCTTC. The V call is TRBV3-1 (or the pseudogene TRBV3-2), the J call TRBJ2-1; 8 positions match TRBD2. This CDR3 comprises 13 residues. With V trimmed by 2 bases and J by 12 bases, 6 bases remained unmatched. Germline V gene sequence: CDR1 LGHDT, CDR2 YNNKEL (reference sequence).

This chain uses TRBV19 with TRBJ2-3, with 9 bases fitting TRBD1. The CDR3 totals 19 residues. V was pared by 4 bases and J by 0 bases, with 14 bases of the junction left unmatched. Germline CDR1 and CDR2: LNHDA and SQIVND (reference sequence). DNA of the CDR3: TGTGCCAGTAGTACCCGGGACAGGGCGAAGTTGTCTAGCACAGATACGCAGTATTTT. Translation: CASSTRDRAKLSSTDTQYF.

The rearrangement joins TRBV11-3 to TRBJ2-1; 12 positions match TRBD2. In germline, CDR1 is SGHNT, CDR2 YENEEA. The CDR3 length is 14 residues. The trim removed 5 bases at V and 6 bases at J, leaving 2 bases unmatched. CDR3 coding DNA: TGTGCCAGCAGCCGGGGACTAGCGGGCAATGAGCAGTTCTTC. Translation gives CASSRGLAGNEQFF. Full variable domain (outside the CDR3, taken from reference TRBV11-3 and TRBJ2-1): EAGVVQSPRYKIIEKKQPVAFWCNPISGHNTLYWYLQNLGQGPELLIRYENEEAVDDSQLPKDRFSAERLKGVDSTLKIQPAELGDSAVYLCASSRGLAGNEQFFGPGTRLTVL.

The chain links TRBV7-9 to TRBJ1-3; no reliable D call. The CDR3 is made up of 17 amino acids. Trimming removed 4 bases from V and 5 bases from J, with 21 bases in between. Germline CDR1 and CDR2: SEHNR and FQNEAQ (reference sequence). Here the CDR3 reads CASSSSRPPGFRNTIYF. The CDR3 nucleotides are TGTGCCAGCAGCTCCTCTAGACCCCCGGGGTTTAGAAACACCATATATTTT.

CDR3 amino acids: CASSQVSAEKYQETQYF. CDR3 in DNA: TGTGCCAGCAGCCAAGTAAGTGCGGAAAAGTACCAAGAGACCCAGTACTTC. The chain has TRBV3-1 (or the pseudogene TRBV3-2) and TRBJ2-5; D gene ambiguous. Germline V CDR1 and CDR2: LGHDT, YNNKEL (reference sequence). The CDR3 has 17 residues. V lost 1 base to trimming and J lost 0 bases, with 15 bases between them.

The chain is built from TRBV5-6 and TRBJ2-3, with 9 nucleotides matching TRBD2. Germline lookup yields CDR1 SGHDT and CDR2 YYEEEE. CDR3 length: 15 amino acids. With V trimmed by 4 bases and J by 6 bases, 9 bases remained unmatched. This chain's CDR3 is CASSPARGGVDTQYF. The CDR3 coding sequence is TGTGCCAGCAGCCCGGCGCGGGGGGGTGTGGATACGCAGTATTTT.

This clone was detected only once. This rearrangement joins TRBV19 to TRBJ1-1; D gene ambiguous. Germline values: CDR1 LNHDA, CDR2 SQIVND (reference sequence). The germline V and J ends were trimmed by 9 bases and 1 base, with 12 bases remaining between them. The length of the CDR3 is 13 residues. CDR3 residues: CASGRPPNTEAFF. The DNA for the CDR3 is TGTGCCAGCGGGAGGCCTCCGAACACTGAAGCTTTCTTT.

The V and J genes are TRBV6-5 and TRBJ1-2, with D unresolved. Trimming pared 6 bases from V and 4 bases from J, leaving 3 bases between. Per germline, CDR1 MNHEY and CDR2 SVGAGI. This CDR3 contains 10 residues. This CDR3 reads CASSLYGYTF. In DNA, the CDR3 is TGTGCCAGCAGCCTCTATGGCTACACCTTC.

The chain has TRBV30 and TRBJ2-7; the match to TRBD2 covers 7 bases. The length of the CDR3 is 13 residues. Germline CDR1 is GTSNPN and CDR2 is SVGIG (reference sequence). Trimming removed 4 bases from V and 2 bases from J; junction bases left unmatched: 5. CDR3 coding DNA: TGTGCCTGGACGGATCGGGGGGCCTACGAGCAGTACTTC. Its protein product is CAWTDRGAYEQYF.

The chain carries TRBV5-1 and TRBJ2-5, with 12 positions matching TRBD2. J lost 3 bases, V lost 4 bases, and 4 bases had no gene match. Germline CDR1 and CDR2: SGHRS and YFSETQ. CDR3 size: 15 residues. The chain's CDR3 is CASSRASGGEETQYF. CDR3 coding DNA: TGCGCCAGCAGCCGCGCTAGCGGGGGGGAAGAGACCCAGTACTTC.

The chain is built from TRBV4-1 and TRBJ1-1; D not resolved. This CDR3 spans 13 amino acids. CDR1 and CDR2 (germline): MGHRA, YSYEKL. Trimming removed 5 bases at V and 5 bases at J, with 12 bases between. Written as DNA, the CDR3 is TGCGCCAGCAGCGGCAGGTTGAGAACTGAAGCTTTCTTT. This encodes CASSGRLRTEAFF.

This clone was picked up a small number of times. This chain connects TRBV3-1 (or the pseudogene TRBV3-2) to TRBJ1-4; D unclear. Germline assignment: CDR1 LGHDT and CDR2 YNNKEL (reference sequence). V lost 0 bases, J lost 13 bases, and 15 bases lay in between. This CDR3 is built from 14 residues. The CDR3 reads CASSQDGLSKGLFF. In nucleotides, the CDR3 is TGTGCCAGCAGCCAAGATGGACTTTCAAAAGGACTGTTTTTT.

This clone showed up just a few times. V usage is TRBV5-1 and J usage is TRBJ1-2; 7 bases map to TRBD1. Germline V gene sequence: CDR1 SGHRS, CDR2 YFSETQ. This CDR3 region has 13 residues. Trimming cost V 2 bases and J 6 bases; bases outside gene matches: 4. The CDR3 sequence is CASSFRGLDGYTF. The CDR3 DNA reads TGCGCCAGCAGCTTCAGGGGGTTAGATGGCTACACCTTC.

This clone was detected only once. This chain connects TRBV6-5 to TRBJ1-4; D unresolved. The CDR3 loop spans 15 amino acids. V was trimmed by 4 bases and J by 0 bases, leaving 9 bases between them. Germline V gene lookup returns CDR1 MNHEY and CDR2 SVGAGI. CDR3 amino acids: CASSLSSATNEKLFF. CDR3 DNA: TGTGCCAGCAGTTTAAGCAGCGCAACTAATGAAAAACTGTTTTTT.

V is TRBV6-5 and J is TRBJ1-4; TRBD1 matches at 8 bases. This CDR3 spans 14 amino acids. Per germline, CDR1 MNHEY and CDR2 SVGAGI. V lost 2 bases and J lost 7; bases outside the gene matches: 3. For the CDR3, the DNA is TGTGCCAGCAGTTACCAGGGGGCGAGTGAAAAACTGTTTTTT. It codes for CASSYQGASEKLFF.

The V gene is TRBV7-9, the J gene TRBJ1-5, with D uncertain. The CDR3 consists of 12 residues. Per germline, CDR1 SEHNR and CDR2 FQNEAQ (reference sequence). Between the trimmed V and J ends, which lost 8 bases and 5 bases, there was a span of 10 bases. The CDR3 nucleotides are TGTGCCAGCTCCGCGGATTATCAGCCCCAGCATTTT. Translating gives CASSADYQPQHF. The full variable domain, with the rest looked up from reference TRBV7-9 and TRBJ1-5, is DTGVSQNPRHKITKRGQNVTFRCDPISEHNRLYWYRQTLGQGPEFLTYFQNEAQLEKSRLLSDRFSAERPKGSFSTLEIQRTEQGDSAMYLCASSADYQPQHFGDGTRLSIL.